This record looks at one T cell receptor beta chain sequence and its context. Its antigen is unknown. Germline V lookup: CDR1 DFQATT, CDR2 SNEGSKA (reference sequence). The CDR3 loop spans 14 amino acids. The junction had 8 bases not matched to a gene; V was cut back by 2 bases and J by 7 bases. This entry comes from a study of glioma-infiltrating T cells. Study summary: Target coverage was roughly 4- to 10-fold for about a million blood T cells. General study points: Above-expected tissue-blood divergence occurred in all gliomas, most in low-grade ones.

TCR alpha and beta CDR3 regions were amplified from RNA using iRepertoire nested multiplex PCR. TCRdb re-called the multiplex PCR reads with MiXCR, one entry per CDR3 protein. The sample shows about 410,000 distinct CDR3 sequences, roughly 41% of them seen only once. The chain recombines TRBV20-1 with TRBJ1-5; 7 bases agree with TRBD1. The sequence was obtained from a human donor with low-grade glioma or glioblastoma, undergoing nonglioma brain surgery, or in good health (not recorded which). Sequences were obtained from glioma tissue, nonneoplastic brain tissue, or PBMCs (not recorded which). The CDR3 DNA reads as TGCAGTGCTAGACATTACAGGGGCCGGCAGCCCCAGCATTTT. Translated, it gives CSARHYRGRQPQHF.